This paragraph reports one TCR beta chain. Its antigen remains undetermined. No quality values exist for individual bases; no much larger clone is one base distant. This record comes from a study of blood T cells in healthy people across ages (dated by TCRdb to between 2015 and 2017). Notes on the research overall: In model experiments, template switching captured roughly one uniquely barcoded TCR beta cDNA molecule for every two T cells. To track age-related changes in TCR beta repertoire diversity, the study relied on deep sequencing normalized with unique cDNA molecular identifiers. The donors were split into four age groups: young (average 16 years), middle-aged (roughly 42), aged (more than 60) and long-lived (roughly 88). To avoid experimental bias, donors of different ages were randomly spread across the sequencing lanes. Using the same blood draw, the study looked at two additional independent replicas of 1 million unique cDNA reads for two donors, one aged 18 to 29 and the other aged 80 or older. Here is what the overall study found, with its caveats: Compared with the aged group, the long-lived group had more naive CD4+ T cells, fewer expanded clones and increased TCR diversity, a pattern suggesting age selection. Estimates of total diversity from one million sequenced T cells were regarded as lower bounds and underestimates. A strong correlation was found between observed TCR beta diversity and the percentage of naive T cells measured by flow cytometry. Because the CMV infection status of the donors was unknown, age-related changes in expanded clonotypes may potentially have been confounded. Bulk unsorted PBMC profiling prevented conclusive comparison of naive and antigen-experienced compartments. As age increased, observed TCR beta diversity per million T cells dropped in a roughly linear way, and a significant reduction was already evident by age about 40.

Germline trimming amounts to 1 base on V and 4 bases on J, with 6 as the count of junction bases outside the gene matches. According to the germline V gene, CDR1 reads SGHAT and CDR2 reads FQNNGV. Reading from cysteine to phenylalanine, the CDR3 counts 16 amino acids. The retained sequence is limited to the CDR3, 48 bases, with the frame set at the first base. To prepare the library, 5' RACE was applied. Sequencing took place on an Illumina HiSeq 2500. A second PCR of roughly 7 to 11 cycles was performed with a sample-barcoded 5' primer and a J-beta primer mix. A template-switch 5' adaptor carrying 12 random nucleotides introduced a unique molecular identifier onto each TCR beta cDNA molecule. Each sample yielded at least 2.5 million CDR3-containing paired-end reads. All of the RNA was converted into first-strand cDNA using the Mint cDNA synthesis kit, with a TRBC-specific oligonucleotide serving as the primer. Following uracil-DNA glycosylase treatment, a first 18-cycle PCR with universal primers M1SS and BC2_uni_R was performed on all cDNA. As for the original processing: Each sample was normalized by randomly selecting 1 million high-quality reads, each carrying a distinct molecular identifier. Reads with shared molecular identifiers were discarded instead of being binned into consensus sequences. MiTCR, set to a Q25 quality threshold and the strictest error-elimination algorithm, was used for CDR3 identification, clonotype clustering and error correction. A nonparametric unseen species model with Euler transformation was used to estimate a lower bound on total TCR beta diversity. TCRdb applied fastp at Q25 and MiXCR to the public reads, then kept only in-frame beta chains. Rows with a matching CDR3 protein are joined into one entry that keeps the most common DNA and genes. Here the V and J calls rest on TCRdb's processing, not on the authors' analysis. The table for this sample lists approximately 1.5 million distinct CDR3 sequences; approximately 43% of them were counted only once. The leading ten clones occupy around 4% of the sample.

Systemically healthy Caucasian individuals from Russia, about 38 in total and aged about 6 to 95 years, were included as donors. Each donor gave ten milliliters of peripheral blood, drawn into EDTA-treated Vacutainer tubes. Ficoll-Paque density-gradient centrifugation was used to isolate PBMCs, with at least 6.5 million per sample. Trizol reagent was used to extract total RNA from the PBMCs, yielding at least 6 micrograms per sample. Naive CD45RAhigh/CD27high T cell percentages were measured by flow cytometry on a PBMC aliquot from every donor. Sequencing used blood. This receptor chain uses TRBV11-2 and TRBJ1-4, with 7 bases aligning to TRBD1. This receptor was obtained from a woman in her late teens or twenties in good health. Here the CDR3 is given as CASSLAGTAYNEKLFF. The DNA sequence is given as TGTGCCAGCAGCTTAGCTGGGACAGCCTATAATGAAAAACTGTTTTTT.